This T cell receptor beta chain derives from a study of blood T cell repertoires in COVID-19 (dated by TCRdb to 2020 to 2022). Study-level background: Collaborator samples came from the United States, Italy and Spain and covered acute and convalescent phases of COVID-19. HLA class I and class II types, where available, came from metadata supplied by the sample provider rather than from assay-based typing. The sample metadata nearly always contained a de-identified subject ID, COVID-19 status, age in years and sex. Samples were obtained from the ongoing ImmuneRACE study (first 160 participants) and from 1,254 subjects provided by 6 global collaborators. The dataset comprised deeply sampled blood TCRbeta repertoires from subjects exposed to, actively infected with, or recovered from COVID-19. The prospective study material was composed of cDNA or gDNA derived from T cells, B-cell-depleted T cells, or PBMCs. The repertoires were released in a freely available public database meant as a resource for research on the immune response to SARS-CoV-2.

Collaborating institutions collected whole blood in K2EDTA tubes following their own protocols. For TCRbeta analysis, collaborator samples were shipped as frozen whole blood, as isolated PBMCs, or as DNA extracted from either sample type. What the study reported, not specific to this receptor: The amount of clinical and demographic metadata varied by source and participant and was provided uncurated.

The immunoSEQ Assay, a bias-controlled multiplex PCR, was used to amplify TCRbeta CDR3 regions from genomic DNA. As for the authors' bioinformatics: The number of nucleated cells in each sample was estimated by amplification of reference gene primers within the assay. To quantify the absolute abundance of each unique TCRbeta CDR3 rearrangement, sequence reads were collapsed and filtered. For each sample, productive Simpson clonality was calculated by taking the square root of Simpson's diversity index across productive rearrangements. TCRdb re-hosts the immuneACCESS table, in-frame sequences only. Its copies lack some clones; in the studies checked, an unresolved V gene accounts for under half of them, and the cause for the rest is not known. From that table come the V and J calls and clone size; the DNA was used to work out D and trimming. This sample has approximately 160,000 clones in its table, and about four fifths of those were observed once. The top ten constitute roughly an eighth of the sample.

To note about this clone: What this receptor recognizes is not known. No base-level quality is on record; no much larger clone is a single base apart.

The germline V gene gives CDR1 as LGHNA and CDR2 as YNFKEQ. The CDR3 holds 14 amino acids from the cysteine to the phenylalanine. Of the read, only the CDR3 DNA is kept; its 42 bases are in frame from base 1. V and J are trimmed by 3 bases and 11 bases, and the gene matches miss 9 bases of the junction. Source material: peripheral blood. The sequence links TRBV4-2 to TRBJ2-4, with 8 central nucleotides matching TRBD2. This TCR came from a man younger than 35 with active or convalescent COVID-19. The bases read TGTGCCAGCAGCCATGTTTACGGGGGGGCGCTTCAGTACTTC. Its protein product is CASSHVYGGALQYF.